The 32 T cell receptor beta chains below all came from one sample that was sequenced in a study of blood T cells in healthy people across ages. A second PCR of about 6 to 12 cycles used a sample-barcoded 5' primer and a J-beta primer mix. TCRdb re-analysed the 5' RACE reads in MiXCR, keeping a single row per CDR3 protein. This sample has roughly 1.6 million distinct CDR3 sequences; roughly a third occur once, and the top ten carry roughly 10%. The sample was blood. The receptors come from a woman aged 25 to 39 in good health.

This clonotype was seen at least ten times. The chain employs TRBV20-1 and TRBJ2-7; possibly TRBD1 for D (6 bases). Trimming removed 5 bases at V and 3 bases at J, with 23 bases between. Germline CDR1 and CDR2: DFQATT and SNEGSKA (reference sequence). There are 16 residues in the CDR3. CDR3 DNA: TGCAGTGCTCATTACCAGCAGGGGTGGTATGACTACGAGCAGTACTTC. Translated: CSAHYQQGWYDYEQYF.

The rearrangement joins TRBV6-2 or TRBV6-3 to TRBJ1-5; no reliable D call. This CDR3 region has 14 residues. Trimming stripped 2 bases from V and 4 bases from J, with 9 bases between. The V gene's germline CDR1 is MNHEY and CDR2 SVGEGT. The CDR3 DNA follows: TGTGCCAGCAGTTACGGTTTGAGAAATCAGCCCCAGCATTTT. Translating it yields CASSYGLRNQPQHF.

This clonotype came up a few times. The chain employs TRBV4-1 and TRBJ2-3; 9 nucleotides agree with TRBD2. The germline gives CDR1 MGHRA, CDR2 YSYEKL. V dropped 0 bases and J dropped 4; count of bases not matched to a gene: 8. CDR3 length equals 17 residues. CDR3 in amino acids: CASSQDGLAGIADTQYF. Here the CDR3 DNA reads TGCGCCAGCAGCCAAGATGGCCTAGCGGGGATCGCAGATACGCAGTATTTT.

This rearrangement joins TRBV9 to TRBJ2-3; D not certain. CDR3 length: 17 residues. Germline V gene data show CDR1 as SGDLS and CDR2 as YYNGEE. The ends were cut back, 0 bases at V and 1 base at J, with 15 bases in the middle. CDR3 sequence (DNA): TGTGCCAGCAGCGTAGAGGAGCTTAGTCCCGGCACAGATACGCAGTATTTT. As protein: CASSVEELSPGTDTQYF.

In its sample, this clonotype was seen a few times. CDR3 residues: CASSLDIEQFF. The CDR3 DNA follows: TGTGCCAGCAGTTTAGATATTGAGCAGTTCTTC. This chain uses TRBV12-3 or TRBV12-4 with TRBJ2-1, with D unclear. V was clipped by 1 base and J by 9 bases, with 4 bases between them. There are 11 residues in the CDR3.

Comment on this clonotype: A junction boundary mismatches the germline segment, possibly from a read error. The CDR3 region is CNAPSGEQFF. For the CDR3, the DNA is TGCAATGCTCCAAGCGGGGAGCAGTTCTTC. V is TRBV20-1 and J is TRBJ2-1; D perhaps matches TRBD2 (6 bases). Germline CDR1 reads DFQATT; CDR2 reads SNEGSKA (reference sequence). There are 10 residues in the CDR3.

The chain joins TRBV3-1 to TRBJ2-3; 7 nucleotides line up with TRBD2. Germline V CDR1 and CDR2: LGHDT, YNNKEL (reference sequence). Losses at the gene ends were 1 base for V and 2 bases for J; bases not matched to a gene: 9. This CDR3 comprises 17 residues. CDR3 in amino acids: CASSQGYPGTTTDTQYF. Here the CDR3 DNA reads TGTGCCAGCAGCCAAGGCTACCCCGGGACTACCACAGATACGCAGTATTTT.

In its sample, this clonotype was seen a few times. The rearrangement links TRBV20-1 to TRBJ2-5, with TRBD2 matching 10 bases. Germline CDR1 reads DFQATT; CDR2 reads SNEGSKA (reference sequence). V trimming: 5 bases; J trimming: 2 bases; junction bases outside the gene matches: 8. The CDR3 length is 15 residues. The CDR3, as DNA: TGCAGTGCTTATGGACTAGCGGCCCTTCAAGAGACCCAGTACTTC. It specifies CSAYGLAALQETQYF.

This chain connects TRBV4-1 to TRBJ2-1, with D unresolved. The germline V gene has CDR1 MGHRA and CDR2 YSYEKL. CDR3 size: 15 residues. Trimming removed 2 bases from V and 4 bases from J, with 12 bases in between. CDR3: CASSQPRDLYNEQFF. The CDR3 DNA follows: TGCGCCAGCAGCCAACCACGCGACTTATACAATGAGCAGTTCTTC.

This clonotype was recorded many times. The chain couples TRBV7-2 to TRBJ2-3; TRBD2 agrees at 8 bases. V was pared by 5 bases and J by 1 base, with 5 bases of the junction left unmatched. In germline, CDR1 is SGHTA, CDR2 FQGNSA. The CDR3 runs 15 residues. The CDR3 protein is CASSRAGVGTDTQYF. Written as DNA, the CDR3 is TGTGCCAGCAGCCGAGCGGGGGTGGGCACAGATACGCAGTATTTT.

This clonotype was recorded a few times. The gene calls are TRBV2 and TRBJ1-4; D is possibly TRBD1 (5 bases). Germline-derived CDR1 and CDR2 are SNHLY and FYNNEI. The CDR3 loop spans 14 amino acids. Trimming took 4 bases from V and 5 from J, leaving 11 bases between them. Written as DNA, the CDR3 is TGTGCCAGCAGTGGGGGGATGGCGAATGAAAAACTGTTTTTT. It yields the protein CASSGGMANEKLFF.

CDR3 nucleotide sequence: TGTGCCAGCAGTTCTCGACAGGTCGGGAACGAGCAGTACTTC. Protein: CASSSRQVGNEQYF. J is TRBJ2-5 and V is TRBV27, with a possible D match to TRBD1 (6 bases). The J call may be faulty, since TRBJ2-7 better matches the DNA end. This CDR3 is 14 amino acids long. Per the germline V gene, CDR1 is MNHEY and CDR2 is SMNVEV (reference sequence).

V usage is TRBV5-6 and J usage is TRBJ2-2, with 9 bases fitting TRBD1. Germline trimming cut 3 bases from V and 4 bases from J; bases unmatched to any gene: 4. This CDR3 has 15 amino acids. Germline-derived CDR1 and CDR2 are SGHDT and YYEEEE. CDR3 protein: CASSSPDRGTGELFF. Written as DNA, the CDR3 is TGTGCCAGCAGCTCGCCGGACAGGGGCACCGGGGAGCTGTTTTTT.

V gene TRBV5-1 combines with J gene TRBJ2-7; TRBD2 agrees at 7 bases. After removal of 4 bases from V and 4 bases from J, the junction contained 11 bases not matched to a gene. The CDR3 contains 15 residues. Germline V lookup: CDR1 SGHRS, CDR2 YFSETQ. CDR3: CASSPVSGIRYEQYF. The CDR3 DNA follows: TGCGCCAGCAGCCCCGTAAGCGGGATCCGGTACGAGCAGTACTTC.

This clonotype came up a few times. Since a much larger clone is just one base distant, this may be a read error. This chain uses TRBV10-1 with TRBJ2-1, with D possibly being TRBD1 or TRBD2 (5 bases each). The CDR3 extends over 13 amino acids. CDR1 is WNHNN, CDR2 SYGVQD, per germline (reference sequence). CDR3 amino acids: CASRESGRLEQFF. Written as DNA, the CDR3 is TGCGCCAGCAGGGAGTCGGGACGGCTTGAGCAGTTCTTC.

This clonotype was seen a few times. This chain links TRBV11-2 with TRBJ2-1, with 8 bases aligning to TRBD2. Germline lookup yields CDR1 SGHAT and CDR2 FQNNGV. The CDR3 covers 15 residues. The trim removed 5 bases at V and 1 base at J, leaving 4 bases unmatched. CDR3 sequence reads: CASSNGGGSYNEQFF. CDR3 DNA: TGTGCCAGCAGCAACGGGGGGGGTTCCTACAATGAGCAGTTCTTC.

This clonotype was seen only a few times. The junction departs from the called germline gene at one end, perhaps through a read error. The V gene is TRBV12-3 or TRBV12-4, the J gene TRBJ2-3, with D unclear. This CDR3 region has 13 residues. The CDR3 region is CAIVERSTDAQYF. The CDR3 DNA follows: TGTGCCATCGTGGAACGGAGCACAGATGCGCAGTATTTT.

This rearrangement joins TRBV7-2 to TRBJ1-1; D is perhaps TRBD1 (5 bases). CDR1 SGHTA and CDR2 FQGNSA come from the germline V gene. This CDR3 is 14 amino acids long. V was shortened by 4 bases and J by 8 bases, with 17 bases between the two germline ends. The CDR3 DNA sequence: TGTGCCAGCAGCTCCTGGGGGACCCTGAGGGAAGCTTTCTTT. It specifies CASSSWGTLREAFF.

This rearrangement joins TRBV28 to TRBJ2-4; D is possibly TRBD1 or TRBD2 (6 bases each). V gave up 5 bases and J gave up 13 bases, with 24 bases separating them. Germline CDR1 MDHEN, CDR2 SYDVKM. This CDR3 contains 15 residues. CDR3 amino acids: CASSPGRGGSYKQYF. For the CDR3, the DNA is TGTGCCAGCAGTCCAGGCCGAGGGGGGTCCTACAAGCAGTACTTC.

The J gene is TRBJ2-1, the V gene TRBV5-1; D uncertain. Trimming took off 1 base at V and 10 bases at J, with 12 bases between the two ends. Germline assignment: CDR1 SGHRS and CDR2 YFSETQ. The CDR3 spans 13 residues. This CDR3 is CASSLIYTGEQFF. The CDR3 DNA follows: TGCGCCAGCAGCTTGATATACACCGGGGAGCAGTTCTTC.

This clonotype was counted ten times or more. The J gene is TRBJ2-5, the V gene TRBV5-1; D unresolved. Germline lookup yields CDR1 SGHRS and CDR2 YFSETQ. Deletions cut 6 bases from V and 5 bases from J, with 17 bases between. The CDR3 contains 14 residues. CDR3 nucleotides: TGCGCCAGCAACGTAGGTGCCACGGCGGAGACCCAGTACTTC. As protein: CASNVGATAETQYF. The full variable domain, with the rest looked up from reference TRBV5-1 and TRBJ2-5, is KAGVTQTPRYLIKTRGQQVTLSCSPISGHRSVSWYQQTPGQGLQFLFEYFSETQRNKGNFPGRFSGRQFSNSRSEMNVSTLELGDSALYLCASNVGATAETQYFGPGTRLLVL.

The chain couples TRBV12-3 or TRBV12-4 to TRBJ2-4, with D possibly TRBD1 on 6 matching bases. The end of the DNA is better explained by TRBJ2-7, so the J call may be wrong. The CDR3 consists of 14 residues. CDR3 sequence reads: CASSSRARGGEQYF. CDR3 nucleotide sequence: TGTGCCAGCAGTTCTAGGGCCAGAGGGGGCGAGCAGTACTTC.

This clonotype was observed a handful of times. V usage is TRBV18 and J usage is TRBJ2-7; D is perhaps TRBD2 (5 bases). CDR3 length: 14 residues. The V and J ends lost 2 bases and 4 bases respectively, with 12 bases between them. Germline V gene lookup returns CDR1 KGHSH and CDR2 LQKENI. CDR3 region: CASSPTRELYEQYF. CDR3 sequence (DNA): TGTGCCAGCTCACCAACGAGGGAACTATACGAGCAGTACTTC.

The chain joins TRBV28 to TRBJ2-3, with 14 bases lining up with TRBD2. This CDR3 has 18 residues. CDR1 is MDHEN and CDR2 is SYDVKM in the germline V gene. V shed 3 bases and J 3 bases; nucleotides not matched to a gene: 8. The CDR3 DNA follows: TGTGCCAGCAGTTTGCCCGGGACTAGCGGGAGATGGACAGATACGCAGTATTTT. Protein: CASSLPGTSGRWTDTQYF.

This clonotype was detected once. The chain uses TRBV20-1 and TRBJ2-7; possible D gene TRBD2, 5 bases. The CDR3 consists of 14 residues. Germline CDR1 and CDR2: DFQATT and SNEGSKA (reference sequence). Trimming stripped 2 bases from V and 4 bases from J, with 15 bases between. The CDR3 loop is CSARNTGSGYEQYF. The CDR3 nucleotides are TGCAGTGCTAGAAATACGGGGTCGGGATACGAGCAGTACTTC.

This clonotype was seen a handful of times. The gene calls are TRBV3-1 and TRBJ2-1, with D unresolved. The germline V and J ends were trimmed by 0 bases and 2 bases, with 8 bases remaining between them. This CDR3 is 15 amino acids long. CDR1 is LGHDT, CDR2 YNNKEL, per germline (reference sequence). CDR3 in amino acids: CASSQEPATYNEQFF. The CDR3, as DNA: TGTGCCAGCAGCCAAGAGCCAGCGACCTACAATGAGCAGTTCTTC.

Turning to this clonotype: The junction departs from the called germline gene at one end, perhaps through a read error. The genes are TRBV28 and TRBJ1-2; 7 nucleotides agree with TRBD1. CDR1 is MDHEN and CDR2 is SYDVKM in the germline V gene. The CDR3 is 13 residues long. DNA for the CDR3: TGTGCCAGCACTTTAACAACAGGGGATGGCTACACCTTC. Translated: CASTLTTGDGYTF.

The gene calls are TRBV29-1 and TRBJ1-1, with a possible D match to TRBD1 (6 bases). Germline V gene data show CDR1 as SQVTM and CDR2 as ANQGSEA. V shed 4 bases and J shed 5 bases, with 20 bases lying between them. This CDR3 comprises 15 residues. CDR3 in amino acids: CSVGPGAGGRTEAFF. CDR3 in DNA: TGCAGCGTTGGCCCAGGGGCGGGGGGTCGGACTGAAGCTTTCTTT.

V is TRBV20-1 and J is TRBJ2-7; TRBD1 matches 8 bases. CDR3 length: 12 amino acids. J was trimmed by 7 bases and V by 5 bases; bases with no gene match: 7. From germline, CDR1 is DFQATT and CDR2 SNEGSKA (reference sequence). The CDR3 nucleotides read TGCAGTGCTGGCGACAGGGGCAGAGAGCAGTACTTC. Amino acids: CSAGDRGREQYF.

This clonotype was detected a few times. Sequence at one end of the junction differs from germline and may be a read error. The chain recombines TRBV3-1 with TRBJ1-2; tentatively, D is TRBD1 (5 bases). Germline V gene lookup returns CDR1 LGHDT and CDR2 YNNKEL (reference sequence). This CDR3 comprises 15 residues. CDR3 sequence reads: CASSHGSGGTYGHTF. CDR3 coding DNA: TGTGCCAGCAGCCACGGATCGGGGGGAACCTATGGCCACACCTTC.

This clonotype was recorded many times. The rearrangement joins TRBV7-9 to TRBJ2-4; weak D call: TRBD2 (6 bases). V dropped 4 bases and J dropped 5 bases, with 15 bases sitting between them. Germline V CDR1 and CDR2: SEHNR, FQNEAQ (reference sequence). The CDR3 is 15 amino acids. The CDR3: CASSSNGGGENIQYF. The CDR3 nucleotides read TGTGCCAGCAGCTCAAATGGGGGAGGAGAAAACATTCAGTACTTC.

CDR3 loop: CASSPRTGVTGANVLTF. Written as DNA, the CDR3 is TGTGCCAGCAGCCCCCGGACAGGGGTGACTGGGGCCAACGTCCTGACTTTC. V and J are TRBV3-1 and TRBJ2-6, with 9 bases matching TRBD1. This CDR3 comprises 17 residues. V lost 4 bases to trimming and J lost 2 bases; unmatched junction nucleotides: 6. The germline V gene has CDR1 LGHDT and CDR2 YNNKEL (reference sequence).